This T cell receptor (beta chain) was captured by sequencing in a study of blood T cell repertoires in COVID-19. Study overall: Specimens from acute and convalescent COVID-19 originated in the United States, Italy and Spain. The cDNA or gDNA used as material had been derived from T cells, B-cell-depleted T cells, or PBMCs.

How the authors handled the data: Nucleated cell counts were estimated from reference gene primer amplification. The method was immunoSEQ multiplex PCR; TCRdb's version includes in-frame clones alone and lacks a portion of them. V, J and clone size are those of that table, while D and trimming were read from the DNA. The data show approximately 670,000 clones, about 90% seen once. V lost 0 bases, J lost 4 bases, and 6 bases stayed unmatched. The CDR3 runs to 16 residues. Germline V CDR1 and CDR2: SGHRS, YFSETQ. V is TRBV5-1 and J is TRBJ2-7; TRBD1 agrees at 11 bases. The origin of this receptor is a woman younger than 35 with acute or convalescent COVID-19. The specimen was peripheral blood. This CDR3 reads CASSLEWTGGGYEQYF. The CDR3 bases are TGCGCCAGCAGCTTGGAATGGACAGGGGGCGGTTACGAGCAGTACTTC. The variable domain in full, with the rest retrieved from reference TRBV5-1 and TRBJ2-7, is KAGVTQTPRYLIKTRGQQVTLSCSPISGHRSVSWYQQTPGQGLQFLFEYFSETQRNKGNFPGRFSGRQFSNSRSEMNVSTLELGDSALYLCASSLEWTGGGYEQYFGPGTRLTVT.